The sequence of this T cell receptor beta chain was determined in a study of identical twins. V dropped 5 bases and J dropped 1 base, with 9 bases sitting between them. The CDR3 is made up of 13 amino acids. Per the germline V gene, CDR1 is DFQATT and CDR2 is SNEGSKA (reference sequence). Worth noting for this clonotype: Antigen: not known.

A universal primer site arose from template switching, and cDNA bore unique molecular identifiers. Using its own MiXCR run on the 5' RACE reads, TCRdb lists one record per CDR3 protein. In the table there are fewer than 550,000 distinct CDR3 sequences, over 11% of which are singletons. Study-wide findings and caveats: Beta clonotypes that were abundant in cord blood contained fewer insertions, a pattern absent from memory repertoires.

These same records also appear under a second study, on yellow fever vaccine responses in identical twins.

The source material was CD4+ T cells sorted from blood. The chain uses TRBV20-1 and TRBJ2-4; D call uncertain. The receptor was isolated from a woman under 30 in good health. In nucleotides, the CDR3 is TGCAGTGCTCTGCCCGGGGCCAAAAACATTCAGTACTTC. Protein sequence: CSALPGAKNIQYF.